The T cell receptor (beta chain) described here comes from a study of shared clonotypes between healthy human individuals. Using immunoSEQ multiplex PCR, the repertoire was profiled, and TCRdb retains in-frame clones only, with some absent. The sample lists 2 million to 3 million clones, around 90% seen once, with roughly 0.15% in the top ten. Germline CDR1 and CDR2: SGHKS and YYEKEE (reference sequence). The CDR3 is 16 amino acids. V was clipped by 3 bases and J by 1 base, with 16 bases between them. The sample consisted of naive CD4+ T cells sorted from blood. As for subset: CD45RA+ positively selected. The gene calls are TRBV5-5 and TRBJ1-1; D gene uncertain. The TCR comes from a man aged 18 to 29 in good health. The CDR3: CASSSHPGGRNTEAFF. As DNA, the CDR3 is TGTGCCAGCAGCTCCCACCCGGGCGGGAGGAACACTGAAGCTTTCTTT.